A selection of T cell receptor beta chains follows, all from one sample in a study of cytomegalovirus exposure and HLA in healthy donors. Assay: immunoSEQ multiplex PCR; the TCRdb copy retains only in-frame clones and omits some. This sample has fewer than 55,000 clones, with approximately 57% found just once. Sequencing was done on a sample of PBMCs. The receptors stem from a man in his 60s in good health and CMV-seropositive. Each CDR3 is given with its conserved first and last residue. D genes are given only for firm matches. Clone size is not always given. Where it is, it says once, few, many or a class for expanded clones.

.	TRBV2	.	TRBJ1-5	CASRPGQVSNQPQHF	TGTGCCAGCAGGCCGGGACAAGTTAGCAATCAGCCCCAGCATTTT
once	TRBV25-1	.	TRBJ1-1	CANSDHGGSGWPFF	TGTGCCAACAGTGATCACGGCGGTTCAGGGTGGCCTTTCTTT
.	TRBV19	.	TRBJ2-1	CASSIAERYNEQFF	TGTGCCAGTAGTATAGCGGAGCGCTACAATGAGCAGTTCTTC
.	TRBV9	TRBD1	TRBJ2-2	CASSRTGTGVRTGELFF	TGTGCCAGCAGCAGAACAGGGACAGGGGTGCGCACCGGGGAGCTGTTTTTT
.	TRBV13	.	TRBJ1-1	CASSLGTPVAFF	TGTGCCAGCAGCTTAGGGACACCGGTCGCTTTCTTT
.	TRBV5-1	.	TRBJ2-7	CASSRTESSYEQYF	TGCGCCAGCAGCCGGACAGAAAGCTCCTACGAGCAGTACTTC
.	TRBV2	.	TRBJ2-5	CASRTPGTEYPPTRETQYF	TGTGCCAGCAGGACACCCGGGACAGAATACCCTCCGACTAGAGAGACCCAGTACTTC
.	TRBV6-5	TRBD1	TRBJ1-6	CASRGTGGFRPPLHF	TGTGCCAGCAGGGGGACAGGGGGTTTCCGTCCACCCCTCCACTTT
.	TRBV7-9	.	TRBJ1-4	CASSPFPYRATNEKLFF	TGTGCCAGCAGCCCCTTCCCGTATCGTGCAACTAATGAAAAACTGTTTTTT
.	TRBV7-8	.	TRBJ2-5	CASSLIWTVQETQYF	TGTGCCAGCAGCTTAATCTGGACAGTTCAAGAGACCCAGTACTTC
.	TRBV30	TRBD2	TRBJ2-1	CAWSIGSGSSQFF	TGTGCCTGGAGTATAGGCAGCGGGAGTTCTCAGTTCTTC
.	TRBV4-2	.	TRBJ2-7	CASSPSSADTYSYEQYF	TGTGCCAGCAGCCCGAGCTCGGCGGATACCTACTCCTACGAGCAGTACTTC
.	TRBV6-5	.	TRBJ2-1	CASSYEAHSYNEQFF	TGTGCCAGCAGTTACGAGGCGCACTCCTACAATGAGCAGTTCTTC
.	TRBV5-6	.	TRBJ1-1	CASSFGPAGTEAFF	TGTGCCAGCAGCTTCGGTCCCGCAGGGACTGAAGCTTTCTTT
.	TRBV7-9	.	TRBJ2-7	CASSFAGEQYF	TGTGCCAGCAGCTTTGCAGGCGAGCAGTACTTC
.	TRBV11-2	TRBD2	TRBJ2-1	CASSRGGLAGVDNEQFF	TGTGCCAGCAGCAGGGGGGGCCTAGCGGGAGTCGACAATGAGCAGTTCTTC
.	TRBV5-1	.	TRBJ1-1	CASSTSGGEAFF	TGCGCCAGCAGCACCTCTGGAGGTGAAGCTTTCTTT
.	TRBV19	TRBD1	TRBJ2-3	CATSRDRGSWTDTQYF	TGTGCCACCTCTCGGGACAGGGGGAGCTGGACGGATACGCAGTATTTT
few	TRBV6-5	.	TRBJ1-1	CASSYTGSPEAFF	TGTGCCAGCAGTTACACGGGGTCGCCCGAAGCTTTCTTT
.	TRBV7-2	TRBD1	TRBJ2-3	CASSSRTGNTDTQYF	TGTGCCAGCAGCTCGCGGACAGGCAACACAGATACGCAGTATTTT
few	TRBV11-2	TRBD1	TRBJ1-1	CASSHGTGNTEAFF	TGTGCCAGCAGCCACGGGACAGGGAACACTGAAGCTTTCTTT
.	TRBV6-5	TRBD2	TRBJ2-7	CASSPSGYSYEQYF	TGTGCCAGCAGTCCTAGCGGATACTCCTACGAGCAGTACTTC
once	TRBV4-1	.	TRBJ1-5	CASSQSNRFQPQHF	TGCGCCAGCAGCCAATCTAATCGGTTTCAGCCCCAGCATTTT
.	TRBV10-3	.	TRBJ2-5	CAISGEVETQYF	TGTGCCATCAGCGGGGAGGTAGAGACCCAGTACTTC
.	TRBV5-1	TRBD2	TRBJ2-1	CASSLTSGRAREQFF	TGCGCCAGCAGCTTGACTAGCGGGAGGGCACGGGAGCAGTTCTTC
.	TRBV6-1	.	TRBJ1-2	CASSEAVFSDGYTF	TGTGCCAGCAGTGAAGCGGTCTTTTCAGATGGCTACACCTTC
.	TRBV4-3	.	TRBJ1-4	CASSQGVGREDEKLFF	TGCGCCAGCAGCCAAGGGGTTGGCAGGGAAGATGAAAAACTGTTTTTT
.	TRBV11-2	TRBD2	TRBJ2-7	CASSLDLLAGGGYEQYF	TGTGCCAGCAGCTTAGATCTTCTAGCGGGAGGGGGATACGAGCAGTACTTC
.	TRBV6-5	TRBD2	TRBJ2-7	CASRLAGGRQYEQYF	TGTGCCAGCCGACTAGCGGGAGGTAGACAGTACGAGCAGTACTTC
.	TRBV4-3	.	TRBJ2-3	CASSPGKHILASTDTQYF	TGCGCCAGCAGCCCGGGTAAACACATACTCGCTAGCACAGATACGCAGTATTTT
.	TRBV5-1	TRBD1	TRBJ1-1	CASSWTGTENTEAFF	TGCGCCAGCAGCTGGACCGGGACAGAGAACACTGAAGCTTTCTTT
once	TRBV19	TRBD1	TRBJ2-2	CAPPGEDRENTGELFF	TGTGCCCCCCCCGGGGAGGACAGGGAGAACACCGGGGAGCTGTTTTTT
once	TRBV25-1	TRBD2	TRBJ2-5	CASRAGGGNWETQYF	TGTGCCAGCAGGGCGGGGGGGGGAAACTGGGAGACCCAGTACTTC
few	TRBV6-6	TRBD1	TRBJ1-5	CASSYPQGAGNQPQHF	TGTGCCAGCAGTTACCCACAGGGGGCGGGCAATCAGCCCCAGCATTTT
.	TRBV11-1	.	TRBJ2-1	CASSFGSYAITYNEQFF	TGTGCCAGCAGCTTCGGTTCCTACGCTATTACCTACAATGAGCAGTTCTTC
.	TRBV4-1	.	TRBJ1-3	CASATTGLLGNTIYF	TGCGCCAGCGCAACTACAGGGCTTCTTGGAAACACCATATATTTT
.	TRBV19	.	TRBJ1-1	CASSIARGTEAFF	TGTGCCAGTAGTATCGCCAGGGGCACTGAAGCTTTCTTT
once	TRBV6-5	TRBD2	TRBJ2-7	CASSPSSGRPYEQYF	TGTGCCAGCAGCCCCTCTAGCGGGAGACCCTACGAGCAGTACTTC
.	TRBV10-3	.	TRBJ2-3	CAISEGGTPSTDTQYF	TGTGCCATCAGTGAGGGCGGGACTCCAAGCACAGATACGCAGTATTTT
few	TRBV15	.	TRBJ2-3	CATSRVGRRDTQYF	TGTGCCACCAGCAGAGTCGGGAGAAGAGATACGCAGTATTTT
.	TRBV6-6	.	TRBJ2-2	CASSLDRNTGELFF	TGTGCCAGCAGTCTGGACAGGAACACCGGGGAGCTGTTTTTT